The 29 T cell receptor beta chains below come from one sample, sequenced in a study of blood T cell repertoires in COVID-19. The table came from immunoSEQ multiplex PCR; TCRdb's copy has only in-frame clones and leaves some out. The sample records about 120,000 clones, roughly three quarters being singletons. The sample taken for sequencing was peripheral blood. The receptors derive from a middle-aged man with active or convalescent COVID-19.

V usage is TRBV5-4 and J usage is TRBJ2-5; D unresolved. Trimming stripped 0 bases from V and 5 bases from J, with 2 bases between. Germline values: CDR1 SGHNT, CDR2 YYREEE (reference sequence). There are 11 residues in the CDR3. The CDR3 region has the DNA TGTGCCAGCAGCTTGGCTGAGACCCAGTACTTC. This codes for CASSLAETQYF.

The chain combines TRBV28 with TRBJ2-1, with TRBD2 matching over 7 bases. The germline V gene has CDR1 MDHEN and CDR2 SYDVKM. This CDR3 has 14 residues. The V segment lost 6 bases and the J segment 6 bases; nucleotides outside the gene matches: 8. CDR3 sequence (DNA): TGTGCCAGCAGCGCCGGACTAGTGAGCAATGAGCAGTTCTTC. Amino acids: CASSAGLVSNEQFF.

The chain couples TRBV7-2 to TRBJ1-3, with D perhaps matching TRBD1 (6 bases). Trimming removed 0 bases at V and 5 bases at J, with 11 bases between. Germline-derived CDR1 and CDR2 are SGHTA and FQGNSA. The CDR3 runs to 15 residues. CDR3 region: CASSLAAQGRNTIYF. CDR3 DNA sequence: TGTGCCAGCAGCTTAGCGGCGCAGGGGAGAAACACCATATATTTT.

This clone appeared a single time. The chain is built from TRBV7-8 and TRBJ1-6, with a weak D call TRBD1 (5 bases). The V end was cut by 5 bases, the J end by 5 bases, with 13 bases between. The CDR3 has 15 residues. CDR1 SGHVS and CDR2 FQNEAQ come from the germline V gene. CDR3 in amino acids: CASSGGRGDNSPLHF. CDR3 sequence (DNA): TGTGCCAGCAGCGGAGGCCGGGGGGATAATTCACCCCTCCACTTT.

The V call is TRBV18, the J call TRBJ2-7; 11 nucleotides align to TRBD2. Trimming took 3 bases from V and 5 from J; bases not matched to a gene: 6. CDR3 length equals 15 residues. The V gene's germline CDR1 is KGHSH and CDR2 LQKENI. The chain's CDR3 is CASSPTGTSGHEQYF. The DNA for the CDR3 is TGTGCCAGCTCACCTACCGGGACTAGCGGCCACGAGCAGTACTTC.

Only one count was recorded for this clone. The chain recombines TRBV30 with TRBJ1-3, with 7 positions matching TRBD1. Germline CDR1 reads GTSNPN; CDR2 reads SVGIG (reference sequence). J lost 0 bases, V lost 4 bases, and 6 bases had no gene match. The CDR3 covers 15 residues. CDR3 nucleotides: TGTGCCTGGAACCAGGACAGGCCCTCTGGAAACACCATATATTTT. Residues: CAWNQDRPSGNTIYF.

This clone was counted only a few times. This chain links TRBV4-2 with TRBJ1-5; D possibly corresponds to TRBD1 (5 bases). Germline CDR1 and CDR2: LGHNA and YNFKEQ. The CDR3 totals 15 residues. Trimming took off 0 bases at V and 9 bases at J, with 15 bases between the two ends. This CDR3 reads CASSQDMQGNWPQHF. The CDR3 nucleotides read TGTGCCAGCAGCCAAGATATGCAGGGAAATTGGCCCCAGCATTTT.

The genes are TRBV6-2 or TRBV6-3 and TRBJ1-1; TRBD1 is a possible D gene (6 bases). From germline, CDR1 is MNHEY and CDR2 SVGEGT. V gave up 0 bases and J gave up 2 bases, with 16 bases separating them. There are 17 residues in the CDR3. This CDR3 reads CASSYSQKTGYNTEAFF. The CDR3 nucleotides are TGTGCCAGCAGTTACTCCCAAAAGACAGGTTACAACACTGAAGCTTTCTTT.

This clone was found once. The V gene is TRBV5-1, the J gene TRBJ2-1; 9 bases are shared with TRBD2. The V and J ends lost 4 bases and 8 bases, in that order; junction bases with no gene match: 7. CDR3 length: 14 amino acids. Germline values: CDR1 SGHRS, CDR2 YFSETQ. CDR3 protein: CASSLNSGGDEQFF. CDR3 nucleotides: TGCGCCAGCAGCCTGAATAGCGGGGGAGATGAGCAGTTCTTC.

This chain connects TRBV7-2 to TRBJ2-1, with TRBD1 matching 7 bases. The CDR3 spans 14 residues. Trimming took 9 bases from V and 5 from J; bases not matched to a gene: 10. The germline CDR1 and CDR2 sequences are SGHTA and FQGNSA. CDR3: CASIIQGPDNEQFF. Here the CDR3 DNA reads TGTGCCAGTATAATACAGGGGCCTGACAATGAGCAGTTCTTC. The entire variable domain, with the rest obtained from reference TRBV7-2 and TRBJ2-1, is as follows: GAGVSQSPSNKVTEKGKDVELRCDPISGHTALYWYRQSLGQGLEFLIYFQGNSAPDKSGLPSDRFSAERTGGSVSTLTIQRTQQEDSAVYLCASIIQGPDNEQFFGPGTRLTVL.

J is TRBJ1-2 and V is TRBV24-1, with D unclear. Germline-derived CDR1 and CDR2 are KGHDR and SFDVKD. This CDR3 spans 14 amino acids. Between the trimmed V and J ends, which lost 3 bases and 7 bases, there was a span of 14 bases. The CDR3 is CATSDGRAGFGYTF. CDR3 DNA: TGTGCCACCAGTGATGGGAGGGCGGGGTTTGGCTACACCTTC.

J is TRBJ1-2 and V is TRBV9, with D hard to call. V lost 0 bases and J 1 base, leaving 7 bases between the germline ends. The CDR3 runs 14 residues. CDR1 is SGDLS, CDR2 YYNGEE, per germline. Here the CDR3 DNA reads TGTGCCAGCAGCGTAGGCGATCTTAACTATGGCTACACCTTC. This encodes CASSVGDLNYGYTF.

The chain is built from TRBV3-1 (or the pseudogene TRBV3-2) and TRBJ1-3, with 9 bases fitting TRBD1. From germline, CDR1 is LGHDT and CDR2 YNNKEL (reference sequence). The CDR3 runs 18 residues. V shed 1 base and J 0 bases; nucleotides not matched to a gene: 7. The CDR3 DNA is TGTGCCAGCAGCCAAGGGACAGGGGCGTTCAACTCTGGAAACACCATATATTTT. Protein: CASSQGTGAFNSGNTIYF.

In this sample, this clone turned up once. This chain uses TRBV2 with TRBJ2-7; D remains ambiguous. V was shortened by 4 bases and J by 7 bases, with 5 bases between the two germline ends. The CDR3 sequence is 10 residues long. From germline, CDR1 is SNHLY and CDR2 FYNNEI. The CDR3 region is CASSGPEQYF. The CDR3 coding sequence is TGTGCCAGCAGTGGGCCAGAGCAGTACTTC.

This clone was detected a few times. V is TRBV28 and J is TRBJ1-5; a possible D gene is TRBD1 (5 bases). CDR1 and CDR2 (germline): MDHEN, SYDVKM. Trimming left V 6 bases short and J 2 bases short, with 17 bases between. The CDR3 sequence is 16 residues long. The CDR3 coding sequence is TGTGCCAGCAGGCCGGACAAAGCGGGAGGCAATCAGCCCCAGCATTTT. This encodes CASRPDKAGGNQPQHF.

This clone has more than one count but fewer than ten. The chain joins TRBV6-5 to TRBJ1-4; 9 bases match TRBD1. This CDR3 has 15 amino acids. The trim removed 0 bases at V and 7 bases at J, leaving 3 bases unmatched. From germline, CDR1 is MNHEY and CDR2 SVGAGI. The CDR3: CASSYSGTGSEKLFF. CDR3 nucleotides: TGTGCCAGCAGTTACTCAGGGACAGGGAGTGAAAAACTGTTTTTT.

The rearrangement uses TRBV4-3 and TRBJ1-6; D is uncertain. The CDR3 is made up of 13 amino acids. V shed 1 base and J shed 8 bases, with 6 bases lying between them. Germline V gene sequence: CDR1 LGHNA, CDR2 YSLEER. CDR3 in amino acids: CASSQVFDSPLHF. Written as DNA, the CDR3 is TGCGCCAGCAGCCAAGTTTTCGATTCACCCCTCCACTTT.

DNA of the CDR3: TGTGCCAGCTCACTCGACAGAACCTACGAGCAGTACTTC. Amino acids: CASSLDRTYEQYF. This chain connects TRBV18 to TRBJ2-7; perhaps TRBD1 as D (5 bases). The CDR3 sequence is 13 residues long. Trimming took 4 bases from V and 2 from J, leaving 9 bases between them. The germline gives CDR1 KGHSH, CDR2 LQKENI.

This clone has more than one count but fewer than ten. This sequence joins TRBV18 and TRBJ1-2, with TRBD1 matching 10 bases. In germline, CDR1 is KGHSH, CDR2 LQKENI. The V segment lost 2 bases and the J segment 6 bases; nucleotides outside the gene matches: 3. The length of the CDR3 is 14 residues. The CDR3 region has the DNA TGTGCCAGCTCACCAGAGACAGGGGGCCATGGCTACACCTTC. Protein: CASSPETGGHGYTF.

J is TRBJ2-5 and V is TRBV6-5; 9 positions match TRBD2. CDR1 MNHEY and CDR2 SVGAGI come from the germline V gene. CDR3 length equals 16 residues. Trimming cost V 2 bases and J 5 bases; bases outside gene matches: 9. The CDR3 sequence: CASSYGASGIWETQYF. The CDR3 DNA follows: TGTGCCAGCAGTTACGGGGCTAGCGGGATTTGGGAGACCCAGTACTTC.

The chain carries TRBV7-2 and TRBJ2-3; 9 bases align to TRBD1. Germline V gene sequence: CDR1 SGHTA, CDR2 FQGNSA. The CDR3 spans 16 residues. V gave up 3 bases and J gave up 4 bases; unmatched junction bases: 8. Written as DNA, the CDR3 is TGTGCCAGCAGCTTTCGGACAGGGGTTCGATCAGATACGCAGTATTTT. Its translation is CASSFRTGVRSDTQYF.

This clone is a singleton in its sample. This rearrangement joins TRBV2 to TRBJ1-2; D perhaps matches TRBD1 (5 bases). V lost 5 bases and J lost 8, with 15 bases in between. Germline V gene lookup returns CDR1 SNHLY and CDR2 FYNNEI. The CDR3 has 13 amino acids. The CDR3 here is CASSTQGTGGYTF. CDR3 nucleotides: TGTGCCAGCAGTACTCAGGGTACAGGCGGCTACACCTTC.

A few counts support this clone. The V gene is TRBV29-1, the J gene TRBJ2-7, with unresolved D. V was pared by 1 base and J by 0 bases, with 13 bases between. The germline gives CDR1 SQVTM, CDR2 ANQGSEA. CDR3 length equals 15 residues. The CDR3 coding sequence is TGCAGCGTTGAAGGTTTGCGTGAGAGCTCCTACGAGCAGTACTTC. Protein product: CSVEGLRESSYEQYF.

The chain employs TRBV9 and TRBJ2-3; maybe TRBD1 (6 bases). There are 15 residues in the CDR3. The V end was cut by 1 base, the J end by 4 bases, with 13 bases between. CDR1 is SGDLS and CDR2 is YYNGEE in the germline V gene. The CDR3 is CASSVTTGSADTQYF. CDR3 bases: TGTGCCAGCAGCGTAACGACAGGTTCGGCAGATACGCAGTATTTT.

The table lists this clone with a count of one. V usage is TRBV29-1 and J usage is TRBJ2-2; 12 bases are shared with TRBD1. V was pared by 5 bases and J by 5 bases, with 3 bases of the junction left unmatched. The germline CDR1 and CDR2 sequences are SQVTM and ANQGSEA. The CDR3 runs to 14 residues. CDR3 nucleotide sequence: TGCAGCGTTCTGGGACAGGGGGCTACCGGGGAGCTGTTTTTT. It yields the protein CSVLGQGATGELFF.

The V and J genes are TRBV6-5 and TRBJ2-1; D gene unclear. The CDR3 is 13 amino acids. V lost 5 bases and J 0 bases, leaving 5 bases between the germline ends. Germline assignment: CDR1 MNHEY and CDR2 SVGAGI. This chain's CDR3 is CASSISSYNEQFF. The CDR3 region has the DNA TGTGCCAGCAGTATTAGCTCCTACAATGAGCAGTTCTTC.

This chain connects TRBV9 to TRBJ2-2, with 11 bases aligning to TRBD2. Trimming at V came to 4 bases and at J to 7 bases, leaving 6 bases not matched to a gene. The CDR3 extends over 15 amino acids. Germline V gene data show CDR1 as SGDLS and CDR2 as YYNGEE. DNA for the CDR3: TGTGCCAGCAGCTTTACTAGCGGGAGTGTCGGGGAGCTGTTTTTT. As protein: CASSFTSGSVGELFF. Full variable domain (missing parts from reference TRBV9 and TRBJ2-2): DSGVTQTPKHLITATGQRVTLRCSPRSGDLSVYWYQQSLDQGLQFLIQYYNGEERAKGNILERFSAQQFPDLHSELNLSSLELGDSALYFCASSFTSGSVGELFFGEGSRLTVL.

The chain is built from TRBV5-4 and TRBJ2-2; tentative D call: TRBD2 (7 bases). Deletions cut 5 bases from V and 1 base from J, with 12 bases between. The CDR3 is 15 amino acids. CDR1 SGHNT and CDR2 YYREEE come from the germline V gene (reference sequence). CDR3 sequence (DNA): TGTGCCAGCAGGGGGGGGCAGGTGAACACCGGGGAGCTGTTTTTT. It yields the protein CASRGGQVNTGELFF.

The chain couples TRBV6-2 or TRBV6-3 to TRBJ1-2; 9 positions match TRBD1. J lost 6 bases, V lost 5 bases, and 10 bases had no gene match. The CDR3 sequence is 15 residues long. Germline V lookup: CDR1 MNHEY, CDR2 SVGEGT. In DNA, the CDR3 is TGTGCCAGCAGTAGCTCCGGGACAGGGACGAATGGCTACACCTTC. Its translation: CASSSSGTGTNGYTF.